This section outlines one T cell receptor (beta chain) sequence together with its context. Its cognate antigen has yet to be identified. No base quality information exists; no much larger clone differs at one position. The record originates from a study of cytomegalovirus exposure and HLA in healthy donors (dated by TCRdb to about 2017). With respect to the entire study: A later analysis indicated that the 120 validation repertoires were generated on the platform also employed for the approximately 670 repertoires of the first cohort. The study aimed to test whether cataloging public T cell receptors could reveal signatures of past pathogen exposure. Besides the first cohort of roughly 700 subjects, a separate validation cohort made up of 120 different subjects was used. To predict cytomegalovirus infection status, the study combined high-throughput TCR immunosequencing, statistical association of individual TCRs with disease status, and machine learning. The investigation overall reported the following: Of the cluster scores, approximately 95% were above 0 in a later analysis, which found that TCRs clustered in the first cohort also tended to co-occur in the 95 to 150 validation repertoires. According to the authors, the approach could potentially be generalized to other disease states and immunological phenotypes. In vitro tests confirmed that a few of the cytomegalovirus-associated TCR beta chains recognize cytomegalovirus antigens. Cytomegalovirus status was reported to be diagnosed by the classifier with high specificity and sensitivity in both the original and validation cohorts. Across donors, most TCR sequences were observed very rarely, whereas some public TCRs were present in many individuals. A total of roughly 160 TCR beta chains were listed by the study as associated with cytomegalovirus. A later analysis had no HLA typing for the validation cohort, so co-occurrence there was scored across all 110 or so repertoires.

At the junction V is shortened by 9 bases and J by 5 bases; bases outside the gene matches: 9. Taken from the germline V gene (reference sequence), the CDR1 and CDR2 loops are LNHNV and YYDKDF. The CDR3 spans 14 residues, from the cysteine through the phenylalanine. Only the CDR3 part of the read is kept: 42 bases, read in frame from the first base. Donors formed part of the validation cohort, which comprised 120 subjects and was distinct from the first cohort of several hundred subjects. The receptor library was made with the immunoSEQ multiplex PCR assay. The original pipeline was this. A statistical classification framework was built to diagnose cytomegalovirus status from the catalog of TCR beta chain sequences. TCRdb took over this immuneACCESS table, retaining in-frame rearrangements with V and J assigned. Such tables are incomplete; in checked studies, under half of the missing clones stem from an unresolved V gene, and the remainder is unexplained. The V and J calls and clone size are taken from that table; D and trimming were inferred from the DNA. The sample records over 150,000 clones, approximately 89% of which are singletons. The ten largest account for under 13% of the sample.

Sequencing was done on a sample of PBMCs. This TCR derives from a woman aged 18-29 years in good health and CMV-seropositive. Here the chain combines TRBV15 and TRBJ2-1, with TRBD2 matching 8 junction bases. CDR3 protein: CATESSGYNNEQFF. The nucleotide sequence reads TGTGCCACTGAGTCTAGCGGGTACAACAATGAGCAGTTCTTC.